This entry features one T cell receptor (beta chain) sequence. As yet, its antigen is unknown. V dropped 6 bases and J dropped 0; count of bases not matched to a gene: 2. The germline V gene has CDR1 MNHEY and CDR2 SMNVEV (reference sequence). The CDR3 consists of 14 residues. This entry belongs to a study of cytomegalovirus exposure and HLA in healthy donors. Across the whole study: Prior work identified 95 million to 120 million unique TCR beta sequences in roughly 190 million T cells. The study, taken as a whole, reports: As was reported, the classifier diagnosed cytomegalovirus status with high specificity and sensitivity.

60 Vbeta and 13 Jbeta primers were used in PCR. The data were produced by immunoSEQ multiplex PCR, yet TCRdb's version contains in-frame clones alone and is incomplete. The sample holds under 150,000 clones, 75% to 90% seen once. The sample was PBMCs. The clonotype originates from a man aged 30 to 45 in good health and CMV-seronegative. The chain couples TRBV27 to TRBJ1-3, with 7 bases aligning to TRBD1. The CDR3: CASRQGNSGNTIYF. The CDR3 DNA sequence: TGTGCCAGCAGACAGGGGAACTCTGGAAACACCATATATTTT.